A selection of T cell receptor beta chains follows, all from one sample in a study of T cell repertoires in cytomegalovirus infection. TCRdb itself ran the reads through MiXCR, one entry per CDR3 protein. The table includes roughly 230,000 distinct CDR3 sequences, 22% detected once. Sequencing used CD8+ T cells from PBMCs. The receptor source for this set is a human donor in good health (CMV status not recorded). Some clones in this sample may be carry-over from other donors' samples. The CDR3 runs from the conserved cysteine through the conserved F or W. Each record gives: clone size, D gene, J gene, V gene, CDR3 protein, CDR3 DNA. The D gene is left open where the match is weak. Clone size is shown for a subset of rows, as once, few, many or a class of expanded clone.

NA,NA,TRBJ1-5,TRBV12-3/TRBV12-4,CASSLALAGPNQPQHF,TGTGCCAGCAGTTTAGCCCTAGCAGGTCCTAATCAGCCCCAGCATTTT
many,NA,TRBJ1-2,TRBV7-6,CASSPPGSGYGYTF,TGTGCCAGCAGCCCCCCGGGCAGCGGCTATGGCTACACCTTC
NA,TRBD2,TRBJ2-4,TRBV12-3/TRBV12-4,CASSSVSGAAKNIQYF,TGTGCCAGCAGTTCGGTTAGCGGGGCAGCCAAAAACATTCAGTACTTC
many,NA,TRBJ2-7,TRBV7-9,CASSLEHNLEQYF,TGTGCCAGCAGCTTAGAACACAACTTGGAGCAGTACTTC
once,TRBD1,TRBJ2-2,TRBV2,CASSWDSGNTGELFF,TGTGCCAGCAGTTGGGACAGCGGAAACACCGGGGAGCTGTTTTTT
many,TRBD1,TRBJ1-2,TRBV20-1,CSARGGDRNYGYTF,TGCAGTGCTAGAGGAGGGGACAGAAACTATGGCTACACCTTC
NA,NA,TRBJ1-5,TRBV2,CASSAGIAIDQPQHF,TGTGCCAGCAGTGCCGGGATCGCCATCGATCAGCCCCAGCATTTT
few,NA,TRBJ1-5,TRBV2,CASGDGDSNQPQHF,TGTGCCAGTGGGGACGGGGATAGCAATCAGCCCCAGCATTTT
NA,NA,TRBJ2-5,TRBV6-5,CASSSYGGSQETQYF,TGTGCCAGCAGTTCTTACGGGGGCTCACAAGAGACCCAGTACTTC
many,NA,TRBJ2-7,TRBV7-2,CASSPAWGPSREQYF,TGTGCCAGCAGCCCCGCTTGGGGCCCCTCTCGGGAGCAGTACTTC
few,TRBD1,TRBJ2-1,TRBV19,CASSIQRGRYVGEQFF,TGTGCCAGTAGTATTCAGAGGGGGCGATATGTGGGCGAGCAGTTCTTC
NA,NA,TRBJ2-1,TRBV7-3,CASKGGGHEQFF,TGTGCCAGCAAGGGGGGTGGGCATGAGCAGTTCTTC
many,TRBD1,TRBJ2-2,TRBV7-2,CASQHHRQGDTGELFF,TGTGCCAGTCAACATCATCGACAGGGAGACACCGGGGAGCTGTTTTTT
NA,TRBD1,TRBJ2-7,TRBV20-1,CSAYGTEAYEQYF,TGCAGTGCTTACGGGACAGAGGCCTACGAGCAGTACTTC
NA,NA,TRBJ1-1,TRBV19,CASSIEGQVKMNTEAFF,TGTGCCAGTAGTATCGAGGGGCAGGTGAAGATGAACACTGAAGCTTTCTTT
few,TRBD1,TRBJ1-5,TRBV20-1,CSAGGTGRGPNQPQHF,TGCAGTGCTGGTGGGACAGGGAGGGGCCCTAATCAGCCCCAGCATTTT
many,TRBD1,TRBJ2-5,TRBV11-2,CASSPWTGQETQYF,TGTGCCAGCAGCCCGTGGACAGGGCAGGAGACCCAGTACTTC
many,NA,TRBJ2-2,TRBV4-1,CASSQNPSGYTGELFF,TGCGCCAGCAGCCAGAACCCTTCGGGGTACACCGGGGAGCTGTTTTTT
NA,NA,TRBJ2-1,TRBV5-5,CASSFLGSSSYNEQFF,TGTGCCAGCAGCTTCCTTGGTTCTTCCAGTTACAATGAGCAGTTCTTC
NA,NA,TRBJ1-6,TRBV2,CASDGRDTNNSPLHF,TGTGCCAGCGATGGCCGGGACACAAATAATTCACCCCTCCACTTT
NA,NA,TRBJ2-7,TRBV7-6,CASSLAWARKSHEQYF,TGTGCCAGCAGCTTAGCCTGGGCCCGAAAGTCCCACGAGCAGTACTTC
many,NA,TRBJ2-4,TRBV12-3/TRBV12-4,CASRGAVAKNIQYF,TGTGCCAGCAGGGGGGCCGTAGCCAAAAACATTCAGTACTTC
NA,TRBD2,TRBJ2-3,TRBV13,CASSLLRGGEVTQYF,TGTGCCAGCAGCTTACTGCGGGGGGGGGAGGTTACGCAGTATTTT
few,NA,TRBJ1-1,TRBV28,CASSTPRGGYTEAFF,TGTGCCAGCAGTACCCCCCGCGGGGGGTATACTGAAGCTTTCTTT
many,NA,TRBJ2-1,TRBV3-1,CASSQGLGSSYNEQFF,TGTGCCAGCAGCCAAGGGCTAGGGAGCTCCTACAATGAGCAGTTCTTC
NA,TRBD1,TRBJ2-7,TRBV29-1,CSAWTGGHEQYF,TGCAGCGCTTGGACAGGGGGCCACGAGCAGTACTTC
few,TRBD1,TRBJ1-5,TRBV20-1,CSARARDRESQGNQPQHF,TGCAGTGCTAGGGCGAGGGACAGGGAGAGTCAAGGCAATCAGCCCCAGCATTTT
NA,NA,TRBJ2-2,TRBV7-8,CASSFIYDTGELFF,TGTGCCAGCAGCTTCATTTACGACACCGGGGAGCTGTTTTTT
NA,NA,TRBJ2-7,TRBV27,CASSLVNSHYEQYF,TGTGCCAGCAGTTTGGTAAACAGCCACTACGAGCAGTACTTC
NA,NA,TRBJ2-6,TRBV6-5,CASRHQGSGANVLTF,TGTGCCAGCAGACACCAGGGCTCTGGGGCCAACGTCCTGACTTTC
few,TRBD1,TRBJ1-4,TRBV2,CASTGTGGEKLFF,TGTGCCAGCACCGGGACAGGGGGCGAAAAACTGTTTTTT
NA,TRBD1,TRBJ1-1,TRBV7-9,CASSSEGALNTEAFF,TGTGCCAGCAGCTCTGAGGGGGCGTTGAACACTGAAGCTTTCTTT
few,TRBD1,TRBJ2-1,TRBV12-3/TRBV12-4,CASSLTGEGYNEQFF,TGTGCCAGCAGCCTGACAGGGGAAGGCTACAATGAGCAGTTCTTC
many,TRBD1,TRBJ1-1,TRBV7-6,CASSLAWTGGSTEAFF,TGTGCCAGCAGCTTAGCGTGGACAGGCGGGAGCACTGAAGCTTTCTTT
NA,NA,TRBJ1-2,TRBV7-6,CASSSDRSYGYTF,TGTGCCAGCAGCTCGGACAGAAGCTATGGCTACACCTTC
NA,NA,TRBJ1-1,TRBV5-5,CASSPRQEWNTEAFF,TGTGCCAGCAGCCCTCGACAGGAATGGAACACTGAAGCTTTCTTT
NA,TRBD1,TRBJ2-1,TRBV19,CASSSDRVGSYNEQFF,TGTGCCAGTAGTTCCGACAGGGTGGGCTCCTACAATGAGCAGTTCTTC
NA,NA,TRBJ1-1,TRBV19,CASSIDLRGTEAFF,TGTGCCAGTAGTATAGATCTCCGGGGTACTGAAGCTTTCTTT